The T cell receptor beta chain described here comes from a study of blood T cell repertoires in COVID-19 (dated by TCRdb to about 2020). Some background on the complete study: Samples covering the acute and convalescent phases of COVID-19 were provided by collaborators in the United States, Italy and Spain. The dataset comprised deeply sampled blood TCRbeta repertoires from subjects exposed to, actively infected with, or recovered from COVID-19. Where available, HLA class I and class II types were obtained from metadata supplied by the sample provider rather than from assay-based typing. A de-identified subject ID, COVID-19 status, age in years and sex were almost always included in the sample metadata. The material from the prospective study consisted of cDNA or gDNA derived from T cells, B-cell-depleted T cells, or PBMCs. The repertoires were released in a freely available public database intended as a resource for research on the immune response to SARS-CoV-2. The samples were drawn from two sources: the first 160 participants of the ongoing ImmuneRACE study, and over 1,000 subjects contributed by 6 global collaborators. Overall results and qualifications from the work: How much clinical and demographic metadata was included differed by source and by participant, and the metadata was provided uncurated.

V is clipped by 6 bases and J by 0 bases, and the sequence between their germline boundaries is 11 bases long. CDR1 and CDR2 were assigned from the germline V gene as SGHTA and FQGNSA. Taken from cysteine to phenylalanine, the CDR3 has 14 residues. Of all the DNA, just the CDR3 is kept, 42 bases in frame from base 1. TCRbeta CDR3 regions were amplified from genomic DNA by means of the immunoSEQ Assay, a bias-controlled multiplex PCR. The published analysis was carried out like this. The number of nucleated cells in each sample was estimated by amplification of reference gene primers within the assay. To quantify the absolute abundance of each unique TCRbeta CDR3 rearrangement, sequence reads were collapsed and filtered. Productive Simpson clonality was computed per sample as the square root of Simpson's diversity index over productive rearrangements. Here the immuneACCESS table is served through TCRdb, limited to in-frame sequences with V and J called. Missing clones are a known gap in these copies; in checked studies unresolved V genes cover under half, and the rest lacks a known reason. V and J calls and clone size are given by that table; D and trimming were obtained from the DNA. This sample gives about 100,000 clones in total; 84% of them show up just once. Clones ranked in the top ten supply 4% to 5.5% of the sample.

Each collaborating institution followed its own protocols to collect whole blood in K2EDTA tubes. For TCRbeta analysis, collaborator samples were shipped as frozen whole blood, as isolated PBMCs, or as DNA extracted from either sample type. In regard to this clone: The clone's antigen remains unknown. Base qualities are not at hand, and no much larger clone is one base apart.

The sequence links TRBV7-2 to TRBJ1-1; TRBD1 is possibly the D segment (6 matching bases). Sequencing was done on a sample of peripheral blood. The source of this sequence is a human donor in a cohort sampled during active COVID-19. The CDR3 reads CASRHGQLNTEAFF. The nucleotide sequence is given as TGTGCCAGCAGGCATGGACAGTTGAACACTGAAGCTTTCTTT.